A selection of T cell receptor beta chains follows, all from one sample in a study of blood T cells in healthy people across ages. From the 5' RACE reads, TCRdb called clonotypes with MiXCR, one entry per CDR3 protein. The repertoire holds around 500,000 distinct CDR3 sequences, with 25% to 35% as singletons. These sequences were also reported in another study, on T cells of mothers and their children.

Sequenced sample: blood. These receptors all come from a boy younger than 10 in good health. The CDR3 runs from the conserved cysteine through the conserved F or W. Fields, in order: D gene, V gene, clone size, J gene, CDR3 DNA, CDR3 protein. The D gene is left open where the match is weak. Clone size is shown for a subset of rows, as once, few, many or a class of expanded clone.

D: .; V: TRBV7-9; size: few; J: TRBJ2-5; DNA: TGTGCCAGCAGCTCAGTTCTACGGACGTTACAAGAGACCCAGTACTTC; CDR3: CASSSVLRTLQETQYF
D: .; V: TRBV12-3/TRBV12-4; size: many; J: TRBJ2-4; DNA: TGTGCCAGCAGCCTTGAGCGGATAAACATTCAGTACTTC; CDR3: CASSLERINIQYF
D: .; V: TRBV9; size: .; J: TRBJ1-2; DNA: TGTGCCAGCAGCGTAGAGGGCGAGGATGGCTACACCTTC; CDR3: CASSVEGEDGYTF
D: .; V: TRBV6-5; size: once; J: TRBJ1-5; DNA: TGTGCCAGCAGACAACGCCCCGGTGGAAATCAGCCCCAGCATTTT; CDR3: CASRQRPGGNQPQHF
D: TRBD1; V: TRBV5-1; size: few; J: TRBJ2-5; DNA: TGCGCCAGCAGCTTGGGACAGGGAATAGGGACCCAGTACTTC; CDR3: CASSLGQGIGTQYF
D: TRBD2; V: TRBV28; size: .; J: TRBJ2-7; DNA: TGTGCCAGCAGGGGGGAAGAGACTAGCGCCGAGCAGTACTTC; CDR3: CASRGEETSAEQYF
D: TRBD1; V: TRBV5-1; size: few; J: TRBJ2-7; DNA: TGCGCCAGCAGCTCGAAGACAGGGGAAACCTACGAGCAGTACTTC; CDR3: CASSSKTGETYEQYF
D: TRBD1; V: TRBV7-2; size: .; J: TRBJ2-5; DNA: TGTGCCAGCAGCACCCGGGTGGGACAGGGTGAAGAGACCCAGTACTTC; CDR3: CASSTRVGQGEETQYF
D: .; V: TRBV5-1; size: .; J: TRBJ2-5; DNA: TGCGCCAGCAGCGCGGTGCAGGGGGAGACCCAGTACTTC; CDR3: CASSAVQGETQYF
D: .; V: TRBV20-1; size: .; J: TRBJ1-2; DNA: TGCAGTGCTCCCGCACTGATAGGAACTAACTATGGCTACACCTTC; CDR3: CSAPALIGTNYGYTF
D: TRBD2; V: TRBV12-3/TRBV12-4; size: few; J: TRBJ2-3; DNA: TGTGCCAGCAGTCTCGTAGCGGGAGGTACAGATACGCAGTATTTT; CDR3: CASSLVAGGTDTQYF
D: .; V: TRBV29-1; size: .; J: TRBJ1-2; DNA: TGCAGCGTTGAAGGTCTCAGGGGTAACTATGGCTACACCTTC; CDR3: CSVEGLRGNYGYTF
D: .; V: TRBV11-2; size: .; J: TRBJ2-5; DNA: TGTGCCAGCAGCTTCTCACCGGCGAGGGAGACCCAGTACTTC; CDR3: CASSFSPARETQYF
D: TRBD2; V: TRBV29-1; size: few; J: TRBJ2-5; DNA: TGCAGCTTTCGACTAGCAGAGACCCAGTACTTC; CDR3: CSFRLAETQYF
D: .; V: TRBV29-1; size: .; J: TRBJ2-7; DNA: TGCAGCGTTGCCGGACAGTATCTGGGGCAGTACTTC; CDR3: CSVAGQYLGQYF
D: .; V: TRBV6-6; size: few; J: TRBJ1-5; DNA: TGTGCCAGCACCGACAATCAGCCCCAGCATTTT; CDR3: CASTDNQPQHF
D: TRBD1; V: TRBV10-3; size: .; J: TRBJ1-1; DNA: TGTGCCATCAGTCCCGACAGGGACACTGAAGCTTTCTTT; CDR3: CAISPDRDTEAFF
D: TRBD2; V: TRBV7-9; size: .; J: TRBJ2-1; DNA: TGTGCCAGCAGCTCCTCGGCAGCGGGAGGCAATGAGCAGTTCTTC; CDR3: CASSSSAAGGNEQFF
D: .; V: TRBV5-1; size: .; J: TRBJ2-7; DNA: TGCGCCAGCAGCTTGACCAGGCCCACTGGCGAGCAGTACTTC; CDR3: CASSLTRPTGEQYF
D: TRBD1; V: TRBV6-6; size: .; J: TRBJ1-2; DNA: TGTGCCAGCAGTTTCCCCGGGACAGGCTATGGCTACACCTTC; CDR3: CASSFPGTGYGYTF
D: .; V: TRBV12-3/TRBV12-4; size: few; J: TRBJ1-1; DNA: TGTGCCAGCAGTATCAGGAGAATGAACACTGAAGCTTTCTTT; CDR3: CASSIRRMNTEAFF
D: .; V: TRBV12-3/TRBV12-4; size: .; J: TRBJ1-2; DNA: TGTGCCAGCAGGGACACGGCGACTTCTAACTATGGCTACACCTTC; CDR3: CASRDTATSNYGYTF